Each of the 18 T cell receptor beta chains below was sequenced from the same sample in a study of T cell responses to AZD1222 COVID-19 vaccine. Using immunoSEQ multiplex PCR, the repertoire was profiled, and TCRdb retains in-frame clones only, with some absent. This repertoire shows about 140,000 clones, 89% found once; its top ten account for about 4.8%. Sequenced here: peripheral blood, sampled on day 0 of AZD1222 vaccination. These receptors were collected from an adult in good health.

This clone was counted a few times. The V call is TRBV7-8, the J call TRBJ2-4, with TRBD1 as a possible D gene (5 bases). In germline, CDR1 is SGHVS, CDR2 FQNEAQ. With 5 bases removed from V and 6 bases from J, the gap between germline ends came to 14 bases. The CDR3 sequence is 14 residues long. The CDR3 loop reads CASSRRGAGNIQYF. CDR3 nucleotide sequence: TGTGCCAGCAGCCGCCGTGGGGCAGGAAACATTCAGTACTTC.

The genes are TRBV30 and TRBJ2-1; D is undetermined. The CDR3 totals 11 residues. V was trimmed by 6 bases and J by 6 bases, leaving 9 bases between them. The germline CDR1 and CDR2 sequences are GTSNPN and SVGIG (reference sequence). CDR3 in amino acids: CACPVFNEQFF. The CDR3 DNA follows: TGTGCCTGCCCCGTCTTCAATGAGCAGTTCTTC. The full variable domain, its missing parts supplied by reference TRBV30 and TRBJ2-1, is SQTIHQWPATLVQPVGSPLSLECTVEGTSNPNLYWYRQAAGRGLQLLFYSVGIGQISSEVPQNLSASRPQDRQFILSSKKLLLSDSGFYLCACPVFNEQFFGPGTRLTVL.

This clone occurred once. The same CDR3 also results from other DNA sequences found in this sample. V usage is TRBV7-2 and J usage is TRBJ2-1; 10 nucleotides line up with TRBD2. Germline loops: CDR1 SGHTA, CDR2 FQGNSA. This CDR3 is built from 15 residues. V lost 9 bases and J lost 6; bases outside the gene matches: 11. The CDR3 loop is CASTRSGRLGNEQFF. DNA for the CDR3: TGTGCCAGTACCCGTAGCGGGAGGTTGGGCAATGAGCAGTTCTTC.

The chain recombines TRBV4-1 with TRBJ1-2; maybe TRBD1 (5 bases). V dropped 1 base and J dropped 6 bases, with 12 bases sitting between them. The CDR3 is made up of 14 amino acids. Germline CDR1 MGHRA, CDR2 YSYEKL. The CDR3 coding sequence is TGCGCCAGCAGCCAAGGTACTCGGGGCGATGGCTACACCTTC. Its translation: CASSQGTRGDGYTF.

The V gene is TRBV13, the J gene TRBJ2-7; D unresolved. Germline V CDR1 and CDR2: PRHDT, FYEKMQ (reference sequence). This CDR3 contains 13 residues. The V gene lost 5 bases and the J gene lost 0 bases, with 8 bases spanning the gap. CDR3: CASSPGLSYEQYF. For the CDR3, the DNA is TGTGCCAGCAGCCCGGGCCTCTCCTACGAGCAGTACTTC. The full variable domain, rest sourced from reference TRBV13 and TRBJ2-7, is AAGVIQSPRHLIKEKRETATLKCYPIPRHDTVYWYQQGPGQDPQFLISFYEKMQSDKGSIPDRFSAQQFSDYHSELNMSSLELGDSALYFCASSPGLSYEQYFGPGTRLTVT.

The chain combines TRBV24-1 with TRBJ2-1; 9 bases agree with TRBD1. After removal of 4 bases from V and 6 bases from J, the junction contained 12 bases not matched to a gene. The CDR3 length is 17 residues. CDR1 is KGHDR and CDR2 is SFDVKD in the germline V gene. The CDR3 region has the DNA TGTGCCACCAGTGACCCCGGGACAGGGACTTCGGGCAATGAGCAGTTCTTC. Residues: CATSDPGTGTSGNEQFF.

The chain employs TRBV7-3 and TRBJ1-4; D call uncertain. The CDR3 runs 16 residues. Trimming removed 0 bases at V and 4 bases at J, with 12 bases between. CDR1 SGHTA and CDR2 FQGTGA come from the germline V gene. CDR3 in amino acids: CASSLTRAGFNEKLFF. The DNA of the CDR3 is TGTGCCAGCAGCTTAACAAGAGCCGGTTTTAATGAAAAACTGTTTTTT.

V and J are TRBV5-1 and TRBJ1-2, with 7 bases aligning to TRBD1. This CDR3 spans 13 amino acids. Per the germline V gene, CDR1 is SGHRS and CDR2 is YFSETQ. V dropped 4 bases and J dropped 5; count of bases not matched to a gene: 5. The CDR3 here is CASSPDRAYGYTF. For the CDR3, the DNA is TGCGCCAGCAGCCCCGACAGGGCGTATGGCTACACCTTC.

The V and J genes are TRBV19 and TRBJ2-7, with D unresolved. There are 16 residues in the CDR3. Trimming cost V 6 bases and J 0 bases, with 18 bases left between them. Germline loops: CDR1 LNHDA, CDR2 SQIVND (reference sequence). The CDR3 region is CASSPKNPRSSYEQYF. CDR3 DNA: TGTGCCAGTAGCCCAAAAAATCCGCGGAGCTCCTACGAGCAGTACTTC.

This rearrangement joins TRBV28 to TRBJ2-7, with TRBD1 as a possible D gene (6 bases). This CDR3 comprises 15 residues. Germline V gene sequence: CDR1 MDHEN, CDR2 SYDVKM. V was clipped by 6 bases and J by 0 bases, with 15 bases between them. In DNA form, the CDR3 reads TGTGCCAGCAGAGGGCAGGGGCAAAGCTCCTACGAGCAGTACTTC. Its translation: CASRGQGQSSYEQYF.

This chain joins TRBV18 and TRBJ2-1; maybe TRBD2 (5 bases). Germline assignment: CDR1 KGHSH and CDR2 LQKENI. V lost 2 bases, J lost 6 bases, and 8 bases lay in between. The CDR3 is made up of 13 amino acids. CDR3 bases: TGTGCCAGCTCACCAAGCGGCCCCAATGAGCAGTTCTTC. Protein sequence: CASSPSGPNEQFF.

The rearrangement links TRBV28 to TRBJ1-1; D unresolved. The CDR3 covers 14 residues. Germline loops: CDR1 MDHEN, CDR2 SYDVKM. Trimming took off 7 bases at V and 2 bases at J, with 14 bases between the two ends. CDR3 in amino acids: CASTLTQTNTEAFF. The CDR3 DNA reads TGTGCCAGCACCCTGACACAGACCAACACTGAAGCTTTCTTT.

CDR3 amino acids: CASSLGISTEAFF. The DNA for the CDR3 is TGCGCCAGCAGCTTAGGGATTTCGACTGAAGCTTTCTTT. The chain carries TRBV5-1 and TRBJ1-1; D not resolved. Trimming left V 2 bases short and J 5 bases short, with 10 bases between. Germline V gene data show CDR1 as SGHRS and CDR2 as YFSETQ. The CDR3 is 13 residues long.

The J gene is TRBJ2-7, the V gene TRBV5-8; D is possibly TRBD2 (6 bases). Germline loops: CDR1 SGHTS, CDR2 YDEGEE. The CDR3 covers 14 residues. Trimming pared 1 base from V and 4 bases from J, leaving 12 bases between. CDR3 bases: TGTGCCAGCAGCTTGTGGGGTGGGACTTACGAGCAGTACTTC. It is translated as CASSLWGGTYEQYF.

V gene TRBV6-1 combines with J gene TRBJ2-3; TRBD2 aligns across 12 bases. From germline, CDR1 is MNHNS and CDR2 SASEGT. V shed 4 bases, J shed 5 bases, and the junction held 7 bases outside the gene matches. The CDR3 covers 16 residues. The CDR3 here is CASSATSGGRGDTQYF. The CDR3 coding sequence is TGTGCCAGCAGTGCGACTAGCGGGGGACGAGGAGATACGCAGTATTTT.

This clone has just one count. CDR3 DNA sequence: TGTGCCAGCAGCTTAGGCAGGGGGCGAGATCAGCCCCAGCATTTT. Its protein product is CASSLGRGRDQPQHF. The chain links TRBV7-9 to TRBJ1-5; 8 bases map to TRBD1. V shed 1 base, J shed 5 bases, and the junction held 4 bases outside the gene matches. There are 15 residues in the CDR3. Looked up from germline, CDR1 is SEHNR and CDR2 is FQNEAQ (reference sequence). Looking up the rest from reference TRBV7-9 and TRBJ1-5 gives the full variable domain: DTGVSQNPRHKITKRGQNVTFRCDPISEHNRLYWYRQTLGQGPEFLTYFQNEAQLEKSRLLSDRFSAERPKGSFSTLEIQRTEQGDSAMYLCASSLGRGRDQPQHFGDGTRLSIL.

The CDR3 bases are TGCGCCAGCAGGTTTTTGGACAGGGAATGGAATGGCTACACCTTC. It translates to CASRFLDREWNGYTF. The chain recombines TRBV5-1 with TRBJ1-2, with 8 bases matching TRBD1. This CDR3 is 15 amino acids long. J gave up 6 bases and V 5 bases, and 12 bases lay outside the gene matches. Per the germline V gene, CDR1 is SGHRS and CDR2 is YFSETQ.

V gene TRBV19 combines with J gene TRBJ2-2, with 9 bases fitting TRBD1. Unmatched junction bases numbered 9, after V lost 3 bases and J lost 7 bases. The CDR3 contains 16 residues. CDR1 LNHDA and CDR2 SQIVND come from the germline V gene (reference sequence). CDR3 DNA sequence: TGTGCCAGTAGTATCGGGACAGGGAGAAGTGGCGGGGAGCTGTTTTTT. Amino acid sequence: CASSIGTGRSGGELFF.